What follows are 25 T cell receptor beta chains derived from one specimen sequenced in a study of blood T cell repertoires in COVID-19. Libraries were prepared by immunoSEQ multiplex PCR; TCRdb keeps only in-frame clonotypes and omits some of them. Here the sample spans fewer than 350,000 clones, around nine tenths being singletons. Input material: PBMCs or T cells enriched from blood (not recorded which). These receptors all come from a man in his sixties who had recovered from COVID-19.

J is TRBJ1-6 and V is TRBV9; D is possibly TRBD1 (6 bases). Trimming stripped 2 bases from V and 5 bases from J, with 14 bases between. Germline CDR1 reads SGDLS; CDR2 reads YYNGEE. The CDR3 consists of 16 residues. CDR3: CASSVSSGTNNSPLHF. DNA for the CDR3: TGTGCCAGCAGCGTTTCATCCGGGACAAATAATTCACCCCTCCACTTT.

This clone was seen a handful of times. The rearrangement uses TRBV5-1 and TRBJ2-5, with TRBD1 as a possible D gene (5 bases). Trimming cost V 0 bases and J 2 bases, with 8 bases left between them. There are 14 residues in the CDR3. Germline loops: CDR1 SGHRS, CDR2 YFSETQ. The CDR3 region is CASSLGQQQETQYF. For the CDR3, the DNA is TGCGCCAGCAGCTTGGGACAGCAGCAAGAGACCCAGTACTTC.

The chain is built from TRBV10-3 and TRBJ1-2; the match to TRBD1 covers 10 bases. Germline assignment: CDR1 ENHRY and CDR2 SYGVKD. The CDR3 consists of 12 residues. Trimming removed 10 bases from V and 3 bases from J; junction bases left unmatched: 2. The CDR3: CATGQGYYGYTF. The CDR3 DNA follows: TGTGCCACGGGACAGGGGTACTATGGCTACACCTTC.

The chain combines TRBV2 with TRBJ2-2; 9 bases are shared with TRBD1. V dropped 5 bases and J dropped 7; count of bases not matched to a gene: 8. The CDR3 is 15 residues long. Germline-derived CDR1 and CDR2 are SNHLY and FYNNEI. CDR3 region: CASSTDRGGIGELFF. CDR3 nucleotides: TGTGCCAGCAGTACGGACAGGGGAGGAATCGGGGAGCTGTTTTTT.

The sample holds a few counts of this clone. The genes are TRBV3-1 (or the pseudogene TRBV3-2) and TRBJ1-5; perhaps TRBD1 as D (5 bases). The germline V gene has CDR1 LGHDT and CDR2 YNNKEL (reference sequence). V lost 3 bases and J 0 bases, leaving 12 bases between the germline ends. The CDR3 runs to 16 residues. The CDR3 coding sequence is TGTGCCAGCAGCCAGGGGGGGTTTTATAGCAATCAGCCCCAGCATTTT. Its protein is CASSQGGFYSNQPQHF.

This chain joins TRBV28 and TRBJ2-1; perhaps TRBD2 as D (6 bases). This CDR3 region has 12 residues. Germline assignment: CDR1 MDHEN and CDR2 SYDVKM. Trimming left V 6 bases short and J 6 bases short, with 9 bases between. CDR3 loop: CASRLATNEQFF. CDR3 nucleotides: TGTGCCAGCAGACTAGCTACCAATGAGCAGTTCTTC.

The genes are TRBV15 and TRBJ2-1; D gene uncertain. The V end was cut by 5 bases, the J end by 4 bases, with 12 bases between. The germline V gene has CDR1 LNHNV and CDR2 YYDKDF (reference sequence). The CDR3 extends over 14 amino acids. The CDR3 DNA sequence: TGTGCCACCAGCCAAGTCAGCGTATACAATGAGCAGTTCTTC. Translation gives CATSQVSVYNEQFF.

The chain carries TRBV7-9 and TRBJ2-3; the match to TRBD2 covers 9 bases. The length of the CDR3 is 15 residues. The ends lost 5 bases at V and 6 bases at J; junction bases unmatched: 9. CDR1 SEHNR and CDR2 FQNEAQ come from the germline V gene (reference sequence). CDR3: CASSRGLASFDTQYF. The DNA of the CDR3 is TGTGCCAGCAGCCGGGGACTAGCCAGCTTTGATACGCAGTATTTT.

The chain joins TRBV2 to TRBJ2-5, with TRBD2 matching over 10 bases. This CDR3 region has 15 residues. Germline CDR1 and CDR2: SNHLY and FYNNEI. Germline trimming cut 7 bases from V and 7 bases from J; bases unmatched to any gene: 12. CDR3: CASKLAGNVGGTQYF. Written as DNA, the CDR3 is TGTGCCAGCAAACTAGCGGGAAACGTCGGCGGGACCCAGTACTTC.

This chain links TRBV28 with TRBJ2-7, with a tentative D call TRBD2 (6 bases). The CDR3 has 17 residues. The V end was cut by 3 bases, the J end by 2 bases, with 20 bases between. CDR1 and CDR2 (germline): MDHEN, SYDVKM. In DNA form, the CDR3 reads TGTGCCAGCAGTTTGGTTGGACCCTTGGGAGGTACCTACGAGCAGTACTTC. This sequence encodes CASSLVGPLGGTYEQYF.

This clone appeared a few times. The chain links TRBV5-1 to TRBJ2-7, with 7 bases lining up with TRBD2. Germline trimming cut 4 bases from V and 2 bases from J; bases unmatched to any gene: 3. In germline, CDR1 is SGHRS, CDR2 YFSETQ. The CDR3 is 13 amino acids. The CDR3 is CASSTGLAYEQYF. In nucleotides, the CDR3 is TGCGCCAGCAGCACCGGACTAGCCTACGAGCAGTACTTC.

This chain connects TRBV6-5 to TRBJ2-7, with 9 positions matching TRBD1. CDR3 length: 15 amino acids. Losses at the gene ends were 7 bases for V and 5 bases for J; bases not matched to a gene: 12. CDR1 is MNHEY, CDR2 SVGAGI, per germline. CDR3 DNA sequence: TGTGCCAGCACCCTGACCGGGACAGGGCTGCACGAGCAGTACTTC. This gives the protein CASTLTGTGLHEQYF.

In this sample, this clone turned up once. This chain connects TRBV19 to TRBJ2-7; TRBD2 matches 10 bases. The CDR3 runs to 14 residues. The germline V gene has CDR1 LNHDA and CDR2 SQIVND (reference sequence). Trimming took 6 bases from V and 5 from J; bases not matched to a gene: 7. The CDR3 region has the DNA TGTGCCAGTAGCCTTAGGCTAGCGGGAGACGAGCAGTACTTC. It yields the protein CASSLRLAGDEQYF.

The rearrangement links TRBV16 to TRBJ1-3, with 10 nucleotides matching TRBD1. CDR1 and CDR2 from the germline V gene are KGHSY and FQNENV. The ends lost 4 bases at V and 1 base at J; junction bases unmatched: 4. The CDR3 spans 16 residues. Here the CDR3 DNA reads TGTGCCAGCAGCCGAAAGGACAGGGGGTCTGGAAACACCATATATTTT. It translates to CASSRKDRGSGNTIYF.

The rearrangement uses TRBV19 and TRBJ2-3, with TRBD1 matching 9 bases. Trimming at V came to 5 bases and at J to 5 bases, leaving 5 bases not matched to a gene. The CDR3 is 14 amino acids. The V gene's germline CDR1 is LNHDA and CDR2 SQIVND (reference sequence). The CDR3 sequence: CASSSTGGGDTQYF. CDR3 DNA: TGTGCCAGTAGTTCGACAGGGGGGGGAGATACGCAGTATTTT. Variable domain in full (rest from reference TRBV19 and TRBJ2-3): DGGITQSPKYLFRKEGQNVTLSCEQNLNHDAMYWYRQDPGQGLRLIYYSQIVNDFQKGDIAEGYSVSREKKESFPLTVTSAQKNPTAFYLCASSSTGGGDTQYFGPGTRLTVL.

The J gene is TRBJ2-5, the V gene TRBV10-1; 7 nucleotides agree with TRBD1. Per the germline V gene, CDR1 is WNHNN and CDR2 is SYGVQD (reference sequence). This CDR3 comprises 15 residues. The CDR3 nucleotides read TGCGCACGAGGGAGAGCCGACAGGGCGCAAGAGACCCAGTACTTC. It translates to CARGRADRAQETQYF.

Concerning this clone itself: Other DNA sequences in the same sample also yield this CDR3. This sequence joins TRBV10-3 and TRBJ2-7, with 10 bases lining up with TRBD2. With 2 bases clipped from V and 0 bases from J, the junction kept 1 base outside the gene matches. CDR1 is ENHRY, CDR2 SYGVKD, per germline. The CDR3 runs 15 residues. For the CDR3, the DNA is TGTGCCATCAGTGAGGGACTAGCGGCCTCCTACGAGCAGTACTTC. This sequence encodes CAISEGLAASYEQYF.

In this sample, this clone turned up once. This chain's CDR3 is CASSFYGPQETQYF. CDR3 coding DNA: TGTGCCAGCTCCTTTTACGGTCCCCAAGAGACCCAGTACTTC. The chain joins TRBV18 to TRBJ2-5; D uncertain. CDR1 KGHSH and CDR2 LQKENI come from the germline V gene. V dropped 6 bases and J dropped 1 base, with 12 bases sitting between them. The CDR3 runs to 14 residues.

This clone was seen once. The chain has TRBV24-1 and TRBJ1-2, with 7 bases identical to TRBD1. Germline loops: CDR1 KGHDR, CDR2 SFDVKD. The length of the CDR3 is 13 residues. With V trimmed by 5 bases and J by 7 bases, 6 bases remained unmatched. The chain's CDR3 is CATSAGGPSGYTF. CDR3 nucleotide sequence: TGTGCCACCAGTGCAGGGGGTCCCAGTGGCTACACCTTC.

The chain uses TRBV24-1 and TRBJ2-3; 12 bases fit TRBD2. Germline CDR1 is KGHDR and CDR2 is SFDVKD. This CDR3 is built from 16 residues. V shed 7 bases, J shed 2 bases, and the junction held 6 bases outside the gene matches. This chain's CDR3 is CATSALAGGSTDTQYF. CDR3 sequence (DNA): TGTGCCACCAGCGCACTAGCGGGAGGATCCACAGATACGCAGTATTTT.

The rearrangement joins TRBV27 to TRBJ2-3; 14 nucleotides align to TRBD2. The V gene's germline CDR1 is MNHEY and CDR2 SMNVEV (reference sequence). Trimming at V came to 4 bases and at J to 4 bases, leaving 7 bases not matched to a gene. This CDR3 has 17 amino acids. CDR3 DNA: TGTGCCAGCAGTTCGGGACTAGCGGGAGTACTGGCAGATACGCAGTATTTT. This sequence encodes CASSSGLAGVLADTQYF.

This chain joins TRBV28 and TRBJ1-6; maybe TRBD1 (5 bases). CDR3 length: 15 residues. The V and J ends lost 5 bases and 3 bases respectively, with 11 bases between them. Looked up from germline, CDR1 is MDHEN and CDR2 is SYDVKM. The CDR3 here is CASSPPGLYNSPLHF. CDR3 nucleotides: TGTGCCAGCAGTCCCCCGGGACTCTATAATTCACCCCTCCACTTT.

As DNA, the CDR3 is TGTGCCAGCTCACCACTTAGAATGGACAGGGGGGAGACCCAGTACTTC. This codes for CASSPLRMDRGETQYF. The chain employs TRBV18 and TRBJ2-5, with 10 bases aligning to TRBD1. The CDR3 contains 16 residues. Looked up from germline, CDR1 is KGHSH and CDR2 is LQKENI. J lost 5 bases, V lost 1 base, and 7 bases had no gene match.

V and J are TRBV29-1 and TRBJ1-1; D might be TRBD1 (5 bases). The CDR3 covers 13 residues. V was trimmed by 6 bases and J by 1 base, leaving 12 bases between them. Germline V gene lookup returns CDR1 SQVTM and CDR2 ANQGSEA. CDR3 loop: CSVTGTGNTEAFF. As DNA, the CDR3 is TGCAGCGTCACCGGGACTGGGAACACTGAAGCTTTCTTT.

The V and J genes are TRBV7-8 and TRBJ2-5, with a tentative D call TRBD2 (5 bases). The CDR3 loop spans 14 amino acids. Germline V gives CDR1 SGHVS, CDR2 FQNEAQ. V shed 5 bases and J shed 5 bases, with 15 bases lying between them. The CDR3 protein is CASSPSDFVETQYF. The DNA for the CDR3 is TGTGCCAGCAGCCCCTCGGACTTTGTGGAGACCCAGTACTTC.